This TCR beta chain was recovered during a study of human T cells and chemical hapten exposure. This clonotype turned up a few times. Time point meaning: patch test 1, 2 weeks after DPC sensitization. Treatment defined: therapeutic diphenylcyclopropenone sensitization with weekly scalp DPC. Unseparated into fractions, whole blood served as the source from which total RNA was extracted. CDR3 length: 16 amino acids. CDR1 is SEHNR and CDR2 is FQNEAQ in the germline V gene (reference sequence). Trimming took 0 bases from V and 2 from J, leaving 12 bases between them. TCRdb redid the calling of the RACE reads with MiXCR, one entry per CDR3 protein. The data contain fewer than 50,000 distinct CDR3 sequences, around 3.8% of them singletons.

The sequenced sample was whole blood, obtained in connection with sensitization to the hapten diphenylcyclopropenone (DPC). This sequence was found in a man aged 50 or older with alopecia areata. Some clones in this sample may be carry-over from other donors' samples. The gene calls are TRBV7-9 and TRBJ2-3; unclear D gene. CDR3 in DNA: TGTGCCAGCAGCTTAGCGAGGCAGGAGACCACAGATACGCAGTATTTT. It specifies CASSLARQETTDTQYF.